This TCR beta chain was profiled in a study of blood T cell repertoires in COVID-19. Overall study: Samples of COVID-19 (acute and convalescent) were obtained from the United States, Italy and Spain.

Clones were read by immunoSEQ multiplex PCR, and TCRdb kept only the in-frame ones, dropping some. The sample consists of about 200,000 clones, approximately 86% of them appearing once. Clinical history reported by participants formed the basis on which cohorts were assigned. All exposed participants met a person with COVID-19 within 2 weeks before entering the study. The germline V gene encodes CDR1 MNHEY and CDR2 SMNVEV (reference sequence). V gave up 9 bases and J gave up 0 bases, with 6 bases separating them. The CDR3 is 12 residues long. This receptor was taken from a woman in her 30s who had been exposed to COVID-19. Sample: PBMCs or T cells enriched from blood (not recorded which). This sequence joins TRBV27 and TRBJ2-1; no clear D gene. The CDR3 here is CASTSSYNEQFF. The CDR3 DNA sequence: TGTGCCAGTACGAGCTCCTACAATGAGCAGTTCTTC.